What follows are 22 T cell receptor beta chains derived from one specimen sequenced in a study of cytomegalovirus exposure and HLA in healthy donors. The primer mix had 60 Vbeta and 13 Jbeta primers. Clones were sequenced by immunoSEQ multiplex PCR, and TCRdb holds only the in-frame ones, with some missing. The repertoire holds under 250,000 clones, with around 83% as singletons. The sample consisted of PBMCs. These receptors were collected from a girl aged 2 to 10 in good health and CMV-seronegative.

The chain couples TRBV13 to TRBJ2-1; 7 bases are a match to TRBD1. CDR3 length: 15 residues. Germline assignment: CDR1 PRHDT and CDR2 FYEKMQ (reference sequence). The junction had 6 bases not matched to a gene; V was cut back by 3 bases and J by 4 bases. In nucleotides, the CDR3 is TGTGCCAGCAGCTTCCGACAGGGAGAATACAATGAGCAGTTCTTC. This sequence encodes CASSFRQGEYNEQFF. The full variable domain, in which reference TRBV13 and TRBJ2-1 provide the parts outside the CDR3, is AAGVIQSPRHLIKEKRETATLKCYPIPRHDTVYWYQQGPGQDPQFLISFYEKMQSDKGSIPDRFSAQQFSDYHSELNMSSLELGDSALYFCASSFRQGEYNEQFFGPGTRLTVL.

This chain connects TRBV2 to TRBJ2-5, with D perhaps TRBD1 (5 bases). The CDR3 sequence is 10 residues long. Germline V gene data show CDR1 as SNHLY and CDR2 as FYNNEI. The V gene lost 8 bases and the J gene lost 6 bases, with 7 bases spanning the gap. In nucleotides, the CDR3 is TGTGCCAGCCACAGGAAGACCCAGTACTTC. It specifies CASHRKTQYF. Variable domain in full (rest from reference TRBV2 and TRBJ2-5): EPEVTQTPSHQVTQMGQEVILRCVPISNHLYFYWYRQILGQKVEFLVSFYNNEISEKSEIFDDQFSVERPDGSNFTLKIRSTKLEDSAMYFCASHRKTQYFGPGTRLLVL.

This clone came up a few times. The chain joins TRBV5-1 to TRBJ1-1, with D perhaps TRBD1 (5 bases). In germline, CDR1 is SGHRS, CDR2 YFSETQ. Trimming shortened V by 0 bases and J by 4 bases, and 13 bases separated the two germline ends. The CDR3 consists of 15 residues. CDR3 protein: CASSLAWGVFTEAFF. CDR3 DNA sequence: TGCGCCAGCAGCTTGGCCTGGGGGGTCTTCACTGAAGCTTTCTTT.

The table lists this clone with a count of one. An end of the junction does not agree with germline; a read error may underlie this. CDR3 loop: CASHRTVNYHSPLHF. The CDR3 DNA reads TGCGCCAGCCACAGGACAGTTAACTATCATTCACCCCTCCACTTT. V usage is TRBV4-1 and J usage is TRBJ1-6; maybe TRBD1 (6 bases). The CDR3 is made up of 15 amino acids. Germline V lookup: CDR1 MGHRA, CDR2 YSYEKL.

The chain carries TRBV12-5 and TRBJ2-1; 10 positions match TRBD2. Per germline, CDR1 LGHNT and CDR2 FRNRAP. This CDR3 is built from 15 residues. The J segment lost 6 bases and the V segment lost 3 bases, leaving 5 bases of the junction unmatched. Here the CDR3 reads CASGLGLAGANEQFF. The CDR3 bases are TGTGCTAGTGGTTTAGGTCTAGCGGGGGCCAATGAGCAGTTCTTC.

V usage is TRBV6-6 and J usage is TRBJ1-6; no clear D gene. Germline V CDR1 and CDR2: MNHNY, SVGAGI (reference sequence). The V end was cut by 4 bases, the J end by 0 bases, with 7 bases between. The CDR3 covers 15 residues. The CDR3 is CASSLDNSYNSPLHF. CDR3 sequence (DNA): TGTGCCAGCAGTTTAGACAACTCCTATAATTCACCCCTCCACTTT.

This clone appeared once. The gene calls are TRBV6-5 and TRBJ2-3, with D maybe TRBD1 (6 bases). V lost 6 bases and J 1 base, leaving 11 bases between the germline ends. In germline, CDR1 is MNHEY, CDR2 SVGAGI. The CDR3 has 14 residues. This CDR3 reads CASSLRGGTDTQYF. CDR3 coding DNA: TGTGCCAGCAGCCTCAGGGGAGGCACAGATACGCAGTATTTT.

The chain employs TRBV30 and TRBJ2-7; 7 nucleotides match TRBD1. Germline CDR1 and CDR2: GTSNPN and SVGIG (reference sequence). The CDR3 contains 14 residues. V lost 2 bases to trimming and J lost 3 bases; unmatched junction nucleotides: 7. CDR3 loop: CAWSTGTESYEQYF. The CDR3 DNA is TGTGCCTGGAGTACCGGGACAGAAAGCTACGAGCAGTACTTC.

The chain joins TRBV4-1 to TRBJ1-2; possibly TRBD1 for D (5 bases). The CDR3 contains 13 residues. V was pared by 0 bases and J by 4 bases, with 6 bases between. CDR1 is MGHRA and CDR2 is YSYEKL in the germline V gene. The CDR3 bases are TGCGCCAGCAGCCAAGACAGGGCCTATGGCTACACCTTC. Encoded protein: CASSQDRAYGYTF.

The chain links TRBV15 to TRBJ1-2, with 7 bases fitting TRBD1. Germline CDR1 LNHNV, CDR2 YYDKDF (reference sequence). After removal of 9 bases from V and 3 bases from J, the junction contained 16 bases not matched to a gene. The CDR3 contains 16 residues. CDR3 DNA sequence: TGTGCCACTAAACGTTCCCCAGGGGGTAGGGACTATGGCTACACCTTC. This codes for CATKRSPGGRDYGYTF.

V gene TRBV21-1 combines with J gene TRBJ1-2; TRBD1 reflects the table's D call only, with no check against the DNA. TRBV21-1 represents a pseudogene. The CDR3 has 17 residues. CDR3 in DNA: TGTGCCAGCAGCAAGGTATCACTAGGGGGAGCTAGGTATGGCTACACCTTC. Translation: CASSKVSLGGARYGYTF.

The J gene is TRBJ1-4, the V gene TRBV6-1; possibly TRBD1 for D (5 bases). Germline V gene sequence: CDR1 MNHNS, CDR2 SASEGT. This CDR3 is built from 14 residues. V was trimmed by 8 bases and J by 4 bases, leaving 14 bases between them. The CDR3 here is CASSQQAINEKLFF. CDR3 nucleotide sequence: TGTGCCAGCTCCCAACAGGCAATTAATGAAAAACTGTTTTTT.

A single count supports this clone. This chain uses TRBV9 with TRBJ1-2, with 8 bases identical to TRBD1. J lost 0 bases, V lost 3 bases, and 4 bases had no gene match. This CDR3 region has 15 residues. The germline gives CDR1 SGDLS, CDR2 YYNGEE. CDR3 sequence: CASSAWTGTNYGYTF. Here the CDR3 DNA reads TGTGCCAGCAGCGCCTGGACAGGGACTAACTATGGCTACACCTTC.

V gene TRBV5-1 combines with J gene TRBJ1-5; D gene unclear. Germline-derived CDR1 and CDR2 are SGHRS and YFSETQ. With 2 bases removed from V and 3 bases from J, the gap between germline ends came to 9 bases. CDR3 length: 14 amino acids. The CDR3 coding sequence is TGCGCCAGCAGCTTAGACGGGAACAATCAGCCCCAGCATTTT. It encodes CASSLDGNNQPQHF.

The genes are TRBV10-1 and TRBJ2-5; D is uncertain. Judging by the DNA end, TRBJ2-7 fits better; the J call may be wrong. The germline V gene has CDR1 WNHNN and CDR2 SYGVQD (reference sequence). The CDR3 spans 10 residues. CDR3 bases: TGCGCCAGCAGTGAGGCCGAGCAGTACTTC. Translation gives CASSEAEQYF.

The CDR3 here is CAWSGPTGLSTDTQYF. CDR3 DNA: TGTGCCTGGAGTGGTCCGACAGGCTTAAGCACAGATACGCAGTATTTT. The chain joins TRBV30 to TRBJ2-3; perhaps TRBD1 as D (6 bases). Looked up from germline, CDR1 is GTSNPN and CDR2 is SVGIG (reference sequence). The length of the CDR3 is 16 residues. V was trimmed by 1 base and J by 0 bases, leaving 14 bases between them.

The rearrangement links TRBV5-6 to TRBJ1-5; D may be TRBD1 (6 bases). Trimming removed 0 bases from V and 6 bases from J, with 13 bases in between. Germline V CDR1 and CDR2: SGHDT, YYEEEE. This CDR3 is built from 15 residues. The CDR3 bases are TGTGCCAGCAGCTTGGCTCTGGGGGCGGGTCAGCCCCAGCATTTT. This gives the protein CASSLALGAGQPQHF.

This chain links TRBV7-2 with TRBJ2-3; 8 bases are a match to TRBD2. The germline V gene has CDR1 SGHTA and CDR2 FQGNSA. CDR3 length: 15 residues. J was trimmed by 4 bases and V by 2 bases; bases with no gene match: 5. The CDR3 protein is CASSLRVAGPDTQYF. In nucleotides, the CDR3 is TGTGCCAGCAGCTTAAGGGTAGCGGGGCCAGATACGCAGTATTTT. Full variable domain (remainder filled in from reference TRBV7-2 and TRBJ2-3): GAGVSQSPSNKVTEKGKDVELRCDPISGHTALYWYRQSLGQGLEFLIYFQGNSAPDKSGLPSDRFSAERTGGSVSTLTIQRTQQEDSAVYLCASSLRVAGPDTQYFGPGTRLTVL.

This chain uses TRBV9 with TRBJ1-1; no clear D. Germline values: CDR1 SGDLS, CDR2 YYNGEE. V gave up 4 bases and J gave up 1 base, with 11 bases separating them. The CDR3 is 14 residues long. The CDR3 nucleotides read TGTGCCAGCAGCCCCCGTCTTCCGAACACTGAAGCTTTCTTT. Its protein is CASSPRLPNTEAFF.

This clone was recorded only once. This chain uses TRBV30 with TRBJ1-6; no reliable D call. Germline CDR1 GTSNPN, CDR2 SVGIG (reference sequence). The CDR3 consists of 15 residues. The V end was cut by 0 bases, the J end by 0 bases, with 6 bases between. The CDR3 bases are TGTGCCTGGAGTGTAAGGAGCTCCTATAATTCACCCCTCCACTTT. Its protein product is CAWSVRSSYNSPLHF.

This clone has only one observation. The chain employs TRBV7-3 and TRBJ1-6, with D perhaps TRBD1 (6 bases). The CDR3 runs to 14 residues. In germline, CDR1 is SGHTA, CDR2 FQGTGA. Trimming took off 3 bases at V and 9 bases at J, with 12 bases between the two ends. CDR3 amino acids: CASSLFPDSSPLHF. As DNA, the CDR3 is TGTGCCAGCAGCTTGTTCCCGGACAGTTCACCCCTCCACTTT. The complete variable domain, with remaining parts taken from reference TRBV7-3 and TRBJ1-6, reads GAGVSQTPSNKVTEKGKYVELRCDPISGHTALYWYRQSLGQGPEFLIYFQGTGAADDSGLPNDRFFAVRPEGSVSTLKIQRTERGDSAVYLCASSLFPDSSPLHFGNGTRLTVT.

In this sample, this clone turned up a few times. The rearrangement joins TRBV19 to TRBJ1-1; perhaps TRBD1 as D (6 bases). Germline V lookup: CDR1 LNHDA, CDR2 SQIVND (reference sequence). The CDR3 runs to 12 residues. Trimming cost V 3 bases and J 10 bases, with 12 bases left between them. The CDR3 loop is CASSIRRGGAFF. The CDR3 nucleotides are TGTGCCAGTAGTATCCGGAGAGGGGGAGCTTTCTTT.